This T cell receptor (beta chain) originates from a study of cytomegalovirus exposure and HLA in healthy donors. Whole-study results and caveats: Several top significant clusters appeared, in a later analysis, to be linked to common viral pathogens. Later analysis identified a missense DCLRE1C variant that was linked to TCR beta V- and J-gene trimming. Data from an earlier analysis indicated that most TCR beta V segments were productive either about 87% or about 30% of the time.

Donors in the study were healthy people who gave bone marrow. Use of 60 Vbeta and 13 Jbeta primers characterized the PCR. Assay: immunoSEQ multiplex PCR; the TCRdb copy retains only in-frame clones and omits some. The top ten clones hold roughly 15% of a sample with roughly 120,000 clones, around 76% of them seen once. Per germline, CDR1 SGHAT and CDR2 FQNNGV. The CDR3 runs to 13 residues. Trimming pared 5 bases from V and 7 bases from J, leaving 12 bases between. On this clone itself: Antigen unknown.

The TCR comes from a man aged 45-65 years in good health and CMV-seropositive. Sequencing was performed on PBMCs. The chain joins TRBV11-2 to TRBJ2-4, with a weak D call TRBD1 (6 bases). CDR3 coding DNA: TGTGCCAGCAGCCTGGACAGAGGGAACATTCAGTACTTC. Its translation is CASSLDRGNIQYF.